Below, one T cell receptor (beta chain) is given with its context. A much larger clone is a single base away; this may be a read error. The data derive from a study of regulatory T cells in long-lasting Graves disease. As for time point: persistent/refractory GD, antithyroid drugs over 5 years with positive TRAb. Isolated PBMC RNA provided the starting material for the TCR library. Assembly of TCR beta libraries relied on iRepertoire HTBI primers together with Arm-PCR of CDR3 regions. MiXCR, run by TCRdb on the multiplex PCR reads, gives a single entry per CDR3 protein. Here the sample spans roughly 450,000 distinct CDR3 sequences, 20% to 25% being singletons. CDR1 is SGHVS, CDR2 FNYEAQ, per germline. CDR3 length equals 15 residues.

The sample was peripheral blood mononuclear cells (PBMCs), taken when the disease was refractory, from a patient treated with antithyroid drugs. This clonotype was obtained from a female donor with Graves disease. V gene TRBV7-6 combines with J gene TRBJ1-1, with D uncertain. The CDR3 protein is CASSLFKGRNTEALF. The CDR3 coding sequence is TGTGCCAGCAGCTTATTTAAGGGCCGGAACACTGAAGCTCTCTTT.